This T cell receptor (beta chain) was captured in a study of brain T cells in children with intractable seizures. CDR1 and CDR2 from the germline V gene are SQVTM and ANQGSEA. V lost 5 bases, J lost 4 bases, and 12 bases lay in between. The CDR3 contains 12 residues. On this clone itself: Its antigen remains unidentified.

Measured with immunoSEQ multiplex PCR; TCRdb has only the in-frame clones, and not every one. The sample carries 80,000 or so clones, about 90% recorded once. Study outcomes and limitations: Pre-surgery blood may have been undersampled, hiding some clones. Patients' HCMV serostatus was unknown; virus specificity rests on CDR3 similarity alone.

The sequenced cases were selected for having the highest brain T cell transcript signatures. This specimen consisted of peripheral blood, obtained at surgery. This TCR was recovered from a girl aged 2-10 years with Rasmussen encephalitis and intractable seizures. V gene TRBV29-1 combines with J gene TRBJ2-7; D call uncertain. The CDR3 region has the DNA TGCAGCGTTTCGGGCACCTCTTACGAGCAGTACTTC. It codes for CSVSGTSYEQYF.